Below, 32 T cell receptor beta chains from the same sample are listed, as sequenced in a study of type 1 regulatory T cells. Their target antigens are unknown. TCRdb re-called the reads through MiXCR, storing one row per CDR3 protein. The repertoire holds more than 50,000 distinct CDR3 sequences, with approximately 67% as singletons. Material for sequencing was cultured non-Tr1 T cells, either the whole culture or a sorted T cell fraction (not recorded which). The receptors derive from a human donor in good health.

This clonotype was seen only a few times. The chain links TRBV7-2 to TRBJ2-3, with unresolved D. V shed 3 bases and J shed 4 bases, with 8 bases lying between them. CDR1 is SGHTA and CDR2 is FQGNSA in the germline V gene. The CDR3 extends over 13 amino acids. CDR3 sequence (DNA): TGTGCCAGCAGCTTCAACCTGGCAGATACGCAGTATTTT. Translating it yields CASSFNLADTQYF. The full variable domain, its missing parts supplied by reference TRBV7-2 and TRBJ2-3, is GAGVSQSPSNKVTEKGKDVELRCDPISGHTALYWYRQSLGQGLEFLIYFQGNSAPDKSGLPSDRFSAERTGGSVSTLTIQRTQQEDSAVYLCASSFNLADTQYFGPGTRLTVL.

This clonotype was detected only a few times. The chain combines TRBV2 with TRBJ1-1; D unresolved. V gave up 4 bases and J gave up 0 bases, with 6 bases separating them. Germline CDR1 SNHLY, CDR2 FYNNEI. The CDR3 runs 13 residues. The CDR3, as DNA: TGTGCCAGCAGTGTACACATGAACACTGAAGCTTTCTTT. Translation: CASSVHMNTEAFF.

CDR3 region: CASSGGYSNQPQHF. The CDR3, as DNA: TGTGCCAGCAGCGGGGGATATAGCAATCAGCCCCAGCATTTT. The rearrangement uses TRBV9 and TRBJ1-5, with no clear D. Per germline, CDR1 SGDLS and CDR2 YYNGEE. This CDR3 spans 14 amino acids. V was trimmed by 3 bases and J by 0 bases, leaving 7 bases between them.

This clonotype appeared a few times. The genes are TRBV7-8 and TRBJ2-5; D is unclear. Trimming stripped 1 base from V and 2 bases from J, with 5 bases between. Per germline, CDR1 SGHVS and CDR2 FQNEAQ. The CDR3 extends over 13 amino acids. CDR3: CASSLGIQETQYF. The CDR3 DNA is TGTGCCAGCAGCTTAGGTATTCAAGAGACCCAGTACTTC.

In DNA form, the CDR3 reads TGTGCCAGCAGTTTTTCAAATAGCGGGAGGAATGAGCAGTTCTTC. Its translation is CASSFSNSGRNEQFF. The V call is TRBV27, the J call TRBJ2-1, with TRBD2 matching over 10 bases. Germline V gene lookup returns CDR1 MNHEY and CDR2 SMNVEV (reference sequence). The length of the CDR3 is 15 residues. Trimming at V came to 3 bases and at J to 7 bases, leaving 6 bases not matched to a gene.

The table lists this clonotype with a count of one. The rearrangement links TRBV7-9 to TRBJ1-4, with D perhaps matching TRBD1 (5 bases). V was pared by 5 bases and J by 8 bases, with 15 bases between. This CDR3 region has 14 residues. Germline V gene data show CDR1 as SEHNR and CDR2 as FQNEAQ (reference sequence). The CDR3 bases are TGTGCCAGCAGCCAGGACCTGTGGGGGGAAAAACTGTTTTTT. Its translation is CASSQDLWGEKLFF.

The V gene is TRBV5-4, the J gene TRBJ2-5, with D maybe TRBD2 (5 bases). Trimming took off 9 bases at V and 0 bases at J, with 21 bases between the two ends. Per germline, CDR1 SGHNT and CDR2 YYREEE (reference sequence). This CDR3 region has 16 residues. In nucleotides, the CDR3 is TGTGCCACCGAACCCGAGGGAGCCCAGTACCAAGAGACCCAGTACTTC. Protein product: CATEPEGAQYQETQYF.

The chain joins TRBV20-1 to TRBJ2-7; TRBD2 matches at 9 bases. Per the germline V gene, CDR1 is DFQATT and CDR2 is SNEGSKA (reference sequence). The length of the CDR3 is 14 residues. The trim removed 5 bases at V and 0 bases at J, leaving 5 bases unmatched. The CDR3 loop is CSAELTSGSYEQYF. In DNA, the CDR3 is TGCAGTGCTGAACTGACTAGCGGCTCCTACGAGCAGTACTTC.

V and J are TRBV27 and TRBJ1-1, with TRBD1 matching over 9 bases. The trim removed 3 bases at V and 5 bases at J, leaving 13 bases unmatched. Germline CDR1 reads MNHEY; CDR2 reads SMNVEV (reference sequence). This CDR3 spans 17 amino acids. CDR3 in amino acids: CASSFFGQGKVRTEAFF. CDR3 nucleotides: TGTGCCAGCAGTTTTTTCGGACAGGGGAAAGTGAGGACTGAAGCTTTCTTT.

The rearrangement uses TRBV19 and TRBJ2-5, with TRBD2 matching over 10 bases. From germline, CDR1 is LNHDA and CDR2 SQIVND (reference sequence). CDR3 length equals 14 residues. Trimming cost V 5 bases and J 6 bases; bases outside gene matches: 6. CDR3 region: CASSPGTSDQTQYF. Here the CDR3 DNA reads TGTGCCAGTAGTCCGGGGACTAGCGACCAGACCCAGTACTTC. Variable domain in full (rest from reference TRBV19 and TRBJ2-5): DGGITQSPKYLFRKEGQNVTLSCEQNLNHDAMYWYRQDPGQGLRLIYYSQIVNDFQKGDIAEGYSVSREKKESFPLTVTSAQKNPTAFYLCASSPGTSDQTQYFGPGTRLLVL.

The chain has TRBV7-2 and TRBJ2-3; unclear D gene. This CDR3 spans 15 amino acids. Germline CDR1 reads SGHTA; CDR2 reads FQGNSA. The germline V and J ends were trimmed by 1 base and 0 bases, with 8 bases remaining between them. In DNA, the CDR3 is TGTGCCAGCAGCTTAGGGCGGCCGAGCACAGATACGCAGTATTTT. Translation: CASSLGRPSTDTQYF.

Points on this clonotype: The junction does not match germline at one end; this may be a read error. The chain employs TRBV4-2 and TRBJ2-7, with TRBD1 matching 8 bases. The CDR3 totals 16 residues. Per germline, CDR1 LGHNA and CDR2 YNFKEQ. The CDR3: CASSRPPGQVLYEQYF. The CDR3 bases are TGTGCCAGCAGCCGACCCCCGGGACAGGTTCTTTACGAGCAGTACTTT.

The rearrangement links TRBV29-1 to TRBJ2-7, with D possibly being TRBD1 (5 bases). Germline V gene sequence: CDR1 SQVTM, CDR2 ANQGSEA. The CDR3 has 13 amino acids. Trimming pared 6 bases from V and 5 bases from J, leaving 17 bases between. CDR3 region: CSVGTGAVDEQYF. CDR3 sequence (DNA): TGCAGCGTGGGAACAGGCGCGGTCGACGAGCAGTACTTC.

This clonotype was seen more than once but under ten times. The J gene is TRBJ2-5, the V gene TRBV7-2; 12 positions agree with TRBD2. In germline, CDR1 is SGHTA, CDR2 FQGNSA. Germline trimming cut 5 bases from V and 1 base from J; bases unmatched to any gene: 8. There are 17 residues in the CDR3. The CDR3 reads CASSTTTSGSVQETQYF. As DNA, the CDR3 is TGTGCCAGCAGCACCACGACTAGCGGGAGTGTCCAAGAGACCCAGTACTTC. Full variable domain (outside the CDR3, taken from reference TRBV7-2 and TRBJ2-5): GAGVSQSPSNKVTEKGKDVELRCDPISGHTALYWYRQSLGQGLEFLIYFQGNSAPDKSGLPSDRFSAERTGGSVSTLTIQRTQQEDSAVYLCASSTTTSGSVQETQYFGPGTRLLVL.

The rearrangement uses TRBV27 and TRBJ1-2; D call uncertain. Deletions cut 5 bases from V and 4 bases from J, with 14 bases between. Germline assignment: CDR1 MNHEY and CDR2 SMNVEV (reference sequence). The CDR3 is made up of 14 amino acids. This CDR3 is CASSAGRRGYGYTF. CDR3 nucleotides: TGTGCCAGCAGTGCCGGCCGACGAGGCTATGGCTACACCTTC.

CDR3 DNA: TGTGCCAGCGACTCAGCGGGAGGGCCTTACAATGAGCAGTTCTTC. This translates into CASDSAGGPYNEQFF. This chain joins TRBV27 and TRBJ2-1; the match to TRBD2 covers 10 bases. The CDR3 spans 15 residues. The V gene's germline CDR1 is MNHEY and CDR2 SMNVEV (reference sequence). Unmatched junction bases numbered 8, after V lost 8 bases and J lost 4 bases.

This clonotype is termed medium-sized. This chain connects TRBV5-1 to TRBJ2-7; no firm D call. Trimming stripped 0 bases from V and 0 bases from J, with 7 bases between. Germline assignment: CDR1 SGHRS and CDR2 YFSETQ. The CDR3 extends over 14 amino acids. The CDR3 sequence: CASSLGHPSYEQYF. The CDR3 DNA follows: TGCGCCAGCAGCTTGGGACACCCCTCCTACGAGCAGTACTTC.

The V and J genes are TRBV5-5 and TRBJ1-6; the D is unclear. Germline CDR1 SGHKS, CDR2 YYEKEE (reference sequence). There are 12 residues in the CDR3. V lost 2 bases and J 11 bases, leaving 8 bases between the germline ends. In DNA, the CDR3 is TGTGCCAGCAGCTTCGGGCCCCCACCCCTCCACTTT. Its protein product is CASSFGPPPLHF.

J is TRBJ2-2 and V is TRBV12-3 or TRBV12-4; D gene unclear. The CDR3 is 13 residues long. V was pared by 5 bases and J by 7 bases, with 11 bases between. The chain's CDR3 is CASSPQAVGELFF. CDR3 in DNA: TGTGCCAGCAGTCCCCAGGCCGTCGGGGAGCTGTTTTTT.

This clonotype was seen a few times. The rearrangement joins TRBV19 to TRBJ2-1, with D possibly matching TRBD1 (6 bases). The V gene's germline CDR1 is LNHDA and CDR2 SQIVND (reference sequence). The CDR3 has 15 residues. V lost 1 base and J 9 bases, leaving 16 bases between the germline ends. The CDR3 loop reads CASSIGSTGNSEQFF. As DNA, the CDR3 is TGTGCCAGTAGTATAGGTTCCACAGGGAACAGTGAGCAGTTCTTC.

This clonotype came up a few times. The genes are TRBV7-8 and TRBJ2-7, with a weak D call TRBD2 (6 bases). This CDR3 contains 16 residues. The ends were cut back, 2 bases at V and 7 bases at J, with 21 bases in the middle. Germline CDR1 SGHVS, CDR2 FQNEAQ. The CDR3 here is CASSLSSSGPRREQYF. In DNA form, the CDR3 reads TGTGCCAGCAGCTTATCTTCGAGCGGGCCACGGAGGGAGCAGTACTTC.

Concerning this clonotype: A read error may produce the germline difference seen at one junction end. This chain joins TRBV7-2 and TRBJ2-5; TRBD1 matches at 9 bases. In germline, CDR1 is SGHTA, CDR2 FQGNSA. This CDR3 spans 13 amino acids. As DNA, the CDR3 is TGTGCCAGCAATAGGGACAGGGCAGAGACCCAGTATTTC. It is translated as CASNRDRAETQYF.

The rearrangement links TRBV6-1 to TRBJ1-1; a possible D gene is TRBD1 (6 bases). V lost 4 bases, J lost 1 base, and 10 bases lay in between. Germline V gene sequence: CDR1 MNHNS, CDR2 SASEGT. The CDR3 is 14 residues long. The CDR3 DNA reads as TGTGCCAGCAGTGGAGACAGGAGGAACACTGAAGCTTTCTTT. This gives the protein CASSGDRRNTEAFF.

This clonotype showed up just a few times. The chain uses TRBV20-1 and TRBJ2-1, with TRBD2 matching over 8 bases. The length of the CDR3 is 16 residues. With 4 bases clipped from V and 0 bases from J, the junction kept 8 bases outside the gene matches. The germline V gene has CDR1 DFQATT and CDR2 SNEGSKA (reference sequence). Written as DNA, the CDR3 is TGCAGTGCTACAATAGCGGGGCTTAGCTCCTACAATGAGCAGTTCTTC. Amino acid sequence: CSATIAGLSSYNEQFF.

J is TRBJ2-7 and V is TRBV7-2; the D call may be TRBD1 or TRBD2 (6 bases each). Germline assignment: CDR1 SGHTA and CDR2 FQGNSA. Deletions cut 0 bases from V and 7 bases from J, with 16 bases between. This CDR3 comprises 15 residues. The CDR3 loop reads CASSLARPGAGEQYF. The CDR3 DNA is TGTGCCAGCAGCTTAGCCCGCCCGGGGGCGGGGGAGCAGTACTTC.

As to this clonotype: A junction end diverges from the germline sequence, so it may reflect a read error. The gene calls are TRBV5-1 and TRBJ2-7; 9 nucleotides match TRBD1. CDR1 and CDR2 from the germline V gene are SGHRS and YFSETQ. This CDR3 is built from 15 residues. The DNA for the CDR3 is TGCGCCTGCAGCCTCCGGGACAGGGCCCTCTACGAGCAGTACTTC. As protein: CACSLRDRALYEQYF.

The chain couples TRBV7-9 to TRBJ2-7; D gene uncertain. The germline V gene has CDR1 SEHNR and CDR2 FQNEAQ (reference sequence). This CDR3 has 13 amino acids. The ends were cut back, 3 bases at V and 2 bases at J, with 8 bases in the middle. The DNA of the CDR3 is TGTGCCAGCAGCTTCGGAAGGACCTACGAGCAGTACTTC. This codes for CASSFGRTYEQYF. Full variable domain (missing parts from reference TRBV7-9 and TRBJ2-7): DTGVSQNPRHKITKRGQNVTFRCDPISEHNRLYWYRQTLGQGPEFLTYFQNEAQLEKSRLLSDRFSAERPKGSFSTLEIQRTEQGDSAMYLCASSFGRTYEQYFGPGTRLTVT.

The V and J genes are TRBV12-3 or TRBV12-4 and TRBJ1-2, with D possibly matching TRBD1 (6 bases). V lost 3 bases and J lost 4, with 12 bases in between. The CDR3 covers 14 residues. The CDR3 loop is CASSLGGLSYGYTF. The CDR3 DNA sequence: TGTGCCAGCAGTTTGGGGGGGCTCAGCTATGGCTACACCTTC.

This chain uses TRBV5-5 with TRBJ2-7; 10 bases are shared with TRBD2. Trimming at V came to 3 bases and at J to 2 bases, leaving 11 bases not matched to a gene. CDR3 length: 17 residues. Germline assignment: CDR1 SGHKS and CDR2 YYEKEE (reference sequence). This CDR3 reads CASSWRLAGVFAYEQYF. The DNA for the CDR3 is TGTGCCAGCAGCTGGAGGCTAGCGGGAGTTTTCGCCTACGAGCAGTACTTC.

This clonotype was seen a handful of times. This chain uses TRBV20-1 with TRBJ1-5; D uncertain. Trimming took off 1 base at V and 1 base at J, with 8 bases between the two ends. CDR3 length equals 14 residues. CDR1 and CDR2 from the germline V gene are DFQATT and SNEGSKA (reference sequence). The CDR3 loop is CSARGGLSNQPQHF. The CDR3 bases are TGCAGTGCTAGAGGTGGGTTAAGCAATCAGCCCCAGCATTTT.

This clonotype was seen only once. V gene TRBV2 combines with J gene TRBJ2-3; 7 bases are shared with TRBD2. From germline, CDR1 is SNHLY and CDR2 FYNNEI. J gave up 3 bases and V 8 bases, and 8 bases lay outside the gene matches. This CDR3 has 14 residues. The CDR3 sequence: CASCGLVVTDTQYF. The CDR3 bases are TGTGCCAGCTGTGGACTAGTCGTTACAGATACGCAGTATTTT.

For this clonotype: A read error may explain this, as a much larger clone is one base away. The V gene is TRBV2, the J gene TRBJ2-4; the D gene is possibly TRBD1 (5 bases). The CDR3 length is 11 residues. V dropped 9 bases and J dropped 8 bases, with 11 bases sitting between them. Looked up from germline, CDR1 is SNHLY and CDR2 is FYNNEI. CDR3 sequence (DNA): TGTGCCAGAGGGGCAGGATACATTCAGTACTTC. Its protein is CARGAGYIQYF. The full variable domain, completed using reference TRBV2 and TRBJ2-4, is EPEVTQTPSHQVTQMGQEVILRCVPISNHLYFYWYRQILGQKVEFLVSFYNNEISEKSEIFDDQFSVERPDGSNFTLKIRSTKLEDSAMYFCARGAGYIQYFGAGTRLSVL.